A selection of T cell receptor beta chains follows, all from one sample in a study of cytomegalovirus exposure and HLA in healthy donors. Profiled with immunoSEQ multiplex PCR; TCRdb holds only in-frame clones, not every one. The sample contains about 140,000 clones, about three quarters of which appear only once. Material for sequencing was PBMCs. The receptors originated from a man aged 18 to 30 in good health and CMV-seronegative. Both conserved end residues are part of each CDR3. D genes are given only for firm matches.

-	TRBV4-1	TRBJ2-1	TGCGCCAGCAGCCAAGACCCAACTAGTTACAATGAGCAGTTCTTC	CASSQDPTSYNEQFF
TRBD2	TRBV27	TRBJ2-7	TGTGCCAGCAGGGTGTCAGCGGGAGGGGGGTACGAGCAGTACTTC	CASRVSAGGGYEQYF
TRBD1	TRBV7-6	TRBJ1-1	TGTGCCAGCAGCGTACAGGGGGATACGAACACTGAAGCTTTCTTT	CASSVQGDTNTEAFF
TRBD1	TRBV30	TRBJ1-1	TGTGCCTGGAGCTTAGCAGGGGGCCTGTGGAACACTGAAGCTTTCTTT	CAWSLAGGLWNTEAFF
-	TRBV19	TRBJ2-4	TGTGCCAGTAGTGATCAGGGTTTAGTATTGAACATTCAGTACTTC	CASSDQGLVLNIQYF
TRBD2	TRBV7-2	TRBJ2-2	TGTGCCAGCAGCACCCGAGCGGGGGCAGTCACCGGGGAGCTGTTTTTT	CASSTRAGAVTGELFF
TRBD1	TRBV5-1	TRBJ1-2	TGCGCCAGCAGCTCGACCTTGACAGGGGTAGAGGGCTATGGCTACACCTTC	CASSSTLTGVEGYGYTF
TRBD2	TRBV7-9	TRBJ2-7	TGTGCCAGCAGCTTAGCTGGGGGGGTCTACGAGCAGTACTTC	CASSLAGGVYEQYF
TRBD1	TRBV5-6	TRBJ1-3	TGTGCCAGCAGTTTAACGACAGGGCCTCCCTCTGGAAACACCATATATTTT	CASSLTTGPPSGNTIYF
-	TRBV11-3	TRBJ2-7	TGTGCCAGCAGCCCGCCGGGGAACGAGCAGTATTTC	CASSPPGNEQYF